This TCR beta chain is drawn from a study of blood T cells in healthy people across ages. Note on this clonotype: Its target is unknown. Relative to the germline gene, one junction end is altered; a read error may explain this.

Regarding the study as a whole: TCR beta diversity per million T cells fell roughly linearly with age.

Alongside a J-beta primer mix, a sample-barcoded 5' primer served in a second PCR lasting 7 to 11 cycles. In TCRdb, the 5' RACE reads were re-called with MiXCR into one record per CDR3 protein. The repertoire has 800,000 to 950,000 distinct CDR3 sequences, 25% to 30% of them found once; the top ten carry roughly 10%. These data also formed part of another study, on T cells of mothers and their children. That publication notes: Related mother-child pairs shared marginally more repertoire than unrelated pairs, though not significantly.

The sequenced material came from blood. The clonotype was recovered from a woman aged 40 to 55 in good health.

The CDR3, as DNA: TGTAGCGTTGAAGGGGGGGTAAGGGACTACAATGAGCAGTTCTTC. The encoded protein is CSVEGGVRDYNEQFF. The genes are TRBV29-1 and TRBJ2-1; weak D call: TRBD2 (7 bases). The CDR3 sequence is 15 residues long. Germline CDR1 SQVTM, CDR2 ANQGSEA.